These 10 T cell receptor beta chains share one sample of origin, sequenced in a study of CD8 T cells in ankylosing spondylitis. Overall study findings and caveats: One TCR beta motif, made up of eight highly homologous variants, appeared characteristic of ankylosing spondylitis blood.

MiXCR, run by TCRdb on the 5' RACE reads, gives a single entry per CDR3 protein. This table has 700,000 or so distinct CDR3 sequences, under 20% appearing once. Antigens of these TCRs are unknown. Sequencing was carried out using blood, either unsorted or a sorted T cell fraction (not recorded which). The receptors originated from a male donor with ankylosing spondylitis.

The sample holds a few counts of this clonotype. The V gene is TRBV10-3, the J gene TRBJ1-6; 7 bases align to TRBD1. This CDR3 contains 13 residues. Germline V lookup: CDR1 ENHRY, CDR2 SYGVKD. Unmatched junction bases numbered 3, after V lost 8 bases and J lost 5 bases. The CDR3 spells CAIGGQDNSPLHF. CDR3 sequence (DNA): TGTGCCATCGGAGGACAGGATAATTCACCCCTCCACTTT.

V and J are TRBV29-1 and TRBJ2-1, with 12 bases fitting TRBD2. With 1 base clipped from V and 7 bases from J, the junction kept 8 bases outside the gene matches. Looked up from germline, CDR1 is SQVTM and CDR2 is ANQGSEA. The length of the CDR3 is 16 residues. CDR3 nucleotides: TGCAGCGTTGAAGGATGGACTAGCGGGAAGTTGAATGAGCAGTTCTTC. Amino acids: CSVEGWTSGKLNEQFF.

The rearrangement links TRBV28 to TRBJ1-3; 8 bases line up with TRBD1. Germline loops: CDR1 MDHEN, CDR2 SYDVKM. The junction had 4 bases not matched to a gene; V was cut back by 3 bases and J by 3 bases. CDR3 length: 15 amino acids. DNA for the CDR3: TGTGCCAGCAGTTTCTCCGACAGGGGTGGAAACACCATATATTTT. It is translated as CASSFSDRGGNTIYF.

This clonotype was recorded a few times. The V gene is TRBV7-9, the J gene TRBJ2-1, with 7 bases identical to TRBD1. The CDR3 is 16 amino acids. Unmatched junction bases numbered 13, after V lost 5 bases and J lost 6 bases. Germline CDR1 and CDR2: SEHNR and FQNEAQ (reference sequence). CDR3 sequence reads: CASSQKRGQNLNEQFF. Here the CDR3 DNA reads TGTGCCAGCAGCCAGAAGAGGGGACAGAATCTCAATGAGCAGTTCTTC. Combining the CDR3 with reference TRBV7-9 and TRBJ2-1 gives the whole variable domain DTGVSQNPRHKITKRGQNVTFRCDPISEHNRLYWYRQTLGQGPEFLTYFQNEAQLEKSRLLSDRFSAERPKGSFSTLEIQRTEQGDSAMYLCASSQKRGQNLNEQFFGPGTRLTVL.

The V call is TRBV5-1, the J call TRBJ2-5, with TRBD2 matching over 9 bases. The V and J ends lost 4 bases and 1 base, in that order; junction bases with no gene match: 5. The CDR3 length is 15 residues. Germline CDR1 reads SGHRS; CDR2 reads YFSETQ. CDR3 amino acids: CASSRTSGSQETQYF. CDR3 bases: TGCGCCAGCAGCCGAACTAGCGGGTCCCAAGAGACCCAGTACTTC. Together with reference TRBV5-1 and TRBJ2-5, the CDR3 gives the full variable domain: KAGVTQTPRYLIKTRGQQVTLSCSPISGHRSVSWYQQTPGQGLQFLFEYFSETQRNKGNFPGRFSGRQFSNSRSEMNVSTLELGDSALYLCASSRTSGSQETQYFGPGTRLLVL.

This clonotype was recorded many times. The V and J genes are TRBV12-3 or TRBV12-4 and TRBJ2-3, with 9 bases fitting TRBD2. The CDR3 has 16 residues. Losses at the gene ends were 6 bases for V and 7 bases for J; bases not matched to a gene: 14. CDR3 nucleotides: TGTGCCAGCAGCCCAAGGACTAGCGTGATCTCGAATACGCAGTATTTT. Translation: CASSPRTSVISNTQYF.

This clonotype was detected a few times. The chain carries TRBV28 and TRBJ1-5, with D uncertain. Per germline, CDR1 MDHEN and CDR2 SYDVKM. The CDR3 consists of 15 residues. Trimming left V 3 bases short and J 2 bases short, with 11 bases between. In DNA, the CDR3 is TGTGCCAGCAGTTTCCCAGGTGGGGGCAATCAGCCCCAGCATTTT. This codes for CASSFPGGGNQPQHF.

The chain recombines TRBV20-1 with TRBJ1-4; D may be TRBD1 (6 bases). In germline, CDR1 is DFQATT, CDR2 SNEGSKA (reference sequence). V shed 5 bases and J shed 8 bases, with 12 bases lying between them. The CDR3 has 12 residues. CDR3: CSAQAQGEKLFF. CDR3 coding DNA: TGCAGTGCTCAAGCCCAGGGGGAAAAACTGTTTTTT.

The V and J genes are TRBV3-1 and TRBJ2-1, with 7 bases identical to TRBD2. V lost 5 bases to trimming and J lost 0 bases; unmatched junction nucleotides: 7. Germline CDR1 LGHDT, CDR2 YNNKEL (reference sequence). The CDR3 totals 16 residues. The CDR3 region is CASSNRGGSSYNEQFF. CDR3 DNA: TGTGCCAGCAGCAACCGGGGCGGGAGCTCCTACAATGAGCAGTTCTTC.

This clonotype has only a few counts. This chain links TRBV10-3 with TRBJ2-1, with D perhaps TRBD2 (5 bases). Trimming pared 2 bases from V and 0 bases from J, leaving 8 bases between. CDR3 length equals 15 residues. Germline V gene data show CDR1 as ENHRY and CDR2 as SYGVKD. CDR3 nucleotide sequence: TGTGCCATCAGTGAGGGAGGCGGCTCCTACAATGAGCAGTTCTTC. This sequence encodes CAISEGGGSYNEQFF.